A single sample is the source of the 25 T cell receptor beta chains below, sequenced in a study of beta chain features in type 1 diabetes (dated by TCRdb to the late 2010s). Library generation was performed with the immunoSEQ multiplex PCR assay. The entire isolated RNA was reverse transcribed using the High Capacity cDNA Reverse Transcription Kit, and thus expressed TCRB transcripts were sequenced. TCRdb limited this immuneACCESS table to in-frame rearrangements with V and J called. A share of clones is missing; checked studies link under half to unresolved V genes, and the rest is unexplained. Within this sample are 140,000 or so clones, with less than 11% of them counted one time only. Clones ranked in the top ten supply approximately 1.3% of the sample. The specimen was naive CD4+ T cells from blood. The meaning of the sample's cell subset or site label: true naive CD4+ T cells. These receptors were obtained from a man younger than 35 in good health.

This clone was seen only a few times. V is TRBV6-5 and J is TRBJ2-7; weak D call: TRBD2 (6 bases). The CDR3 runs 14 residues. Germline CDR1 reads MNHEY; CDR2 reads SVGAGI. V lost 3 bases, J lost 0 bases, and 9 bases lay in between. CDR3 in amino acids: CASSYHGSSYEQYF. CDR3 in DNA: TGTGCCAGCAGTTATCACGGGAGCTCCTACGAGCAGTACTTC.

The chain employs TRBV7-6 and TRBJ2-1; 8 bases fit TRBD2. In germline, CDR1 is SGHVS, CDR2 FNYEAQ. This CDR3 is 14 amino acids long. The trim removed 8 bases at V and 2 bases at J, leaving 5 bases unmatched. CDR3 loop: CASDRGGPYNEQFF. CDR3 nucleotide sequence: TGTGCCAGCGATCGGGGGGGCCCCTACAATGAGCAGTTCTTC. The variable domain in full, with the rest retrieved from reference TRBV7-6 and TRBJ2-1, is GAGVSQSPRYKVTKRGQDVALRCDPISGHVSLYWYRQALGQGPEFLTYFNYEAQQDKSGLPNDRFSAERPEGSISTLTIQRTEQRDSAMYRCASDRGGPYNEQFFGPGTRLTVL.

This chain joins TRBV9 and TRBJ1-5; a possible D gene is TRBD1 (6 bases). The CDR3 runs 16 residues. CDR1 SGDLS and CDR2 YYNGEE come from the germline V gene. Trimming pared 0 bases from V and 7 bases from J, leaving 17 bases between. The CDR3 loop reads CASSVGPGVRDQPQHF. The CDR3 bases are TGTGCCAGCAGCGTAGGCCCAGGGGTTCGGGACCAGCCCCAGCATTTT.

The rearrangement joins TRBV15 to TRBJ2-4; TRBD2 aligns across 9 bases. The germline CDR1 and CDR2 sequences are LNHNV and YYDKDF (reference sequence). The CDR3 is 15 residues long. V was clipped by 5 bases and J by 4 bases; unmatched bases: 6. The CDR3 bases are TGTGCCACCAGCCCTCAGACTAGCGGAAAAAACATTCAGTACTTC. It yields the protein CATSPQTSGKNIQYF. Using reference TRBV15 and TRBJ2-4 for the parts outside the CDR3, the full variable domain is DAMVIQNPRYQVTQFGKPVTLSCSQTLNHNVMYWYQQKSSQAPKLLFHYYDKDFNNEADTPDNFQSRRPNTSFCFLDIRSPGLGDTAMYLCATSPQTSGKNIQYFGAGTRLSVL.

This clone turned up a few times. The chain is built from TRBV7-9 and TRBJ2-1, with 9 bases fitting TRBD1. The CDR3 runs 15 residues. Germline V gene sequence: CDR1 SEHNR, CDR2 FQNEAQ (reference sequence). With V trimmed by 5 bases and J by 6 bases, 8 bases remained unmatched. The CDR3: CASSPRDRVPNEQFF. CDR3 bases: TGTGCCAGCAGCCCCCGGGACAGGGTTCCCAATGAGCAGTTCTTC.

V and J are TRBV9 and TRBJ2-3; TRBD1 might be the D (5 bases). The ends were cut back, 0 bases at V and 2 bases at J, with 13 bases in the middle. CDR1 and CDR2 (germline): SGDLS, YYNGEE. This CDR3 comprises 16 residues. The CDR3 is CASSVDPSGSTDTQYF. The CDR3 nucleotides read TGTGCCAGCAGCGTAGACCCTTCAGGGTCCACAGATACGCAGTATTTT.

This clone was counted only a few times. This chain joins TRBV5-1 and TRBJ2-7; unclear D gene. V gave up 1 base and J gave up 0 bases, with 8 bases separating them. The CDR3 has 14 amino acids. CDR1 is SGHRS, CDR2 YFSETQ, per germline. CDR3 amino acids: CASSLRRNSYEQYF. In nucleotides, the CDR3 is TGCGCCAGCAGCTTGAGGCGGAACTCCTACGAGCAGTACTTC.

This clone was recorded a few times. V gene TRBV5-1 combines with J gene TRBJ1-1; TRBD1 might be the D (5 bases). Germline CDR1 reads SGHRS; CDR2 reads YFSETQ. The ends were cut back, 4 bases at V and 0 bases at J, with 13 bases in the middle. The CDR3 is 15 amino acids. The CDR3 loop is CASSPAPGVNTEAFF. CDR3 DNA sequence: TGCGCCAGCAGCCCAGCTCCGGGGGTGAACACTGAAGCTTTCTTT.

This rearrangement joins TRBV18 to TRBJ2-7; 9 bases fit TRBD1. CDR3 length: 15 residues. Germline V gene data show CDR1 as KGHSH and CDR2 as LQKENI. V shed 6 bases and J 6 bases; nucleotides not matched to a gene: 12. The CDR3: CASSPVPGQGFEQYF. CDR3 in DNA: TGTGCCAGCTCTCCTGTCCCGGGACAGGGTTTCGAGCAGTACTTC.

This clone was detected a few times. For the CDR3, the DNA is TGTGCCAGCAGCGAGCCAGGGGGCGCGATGAACACTGAAGCTTTCTTT. Protein product: CASSEPGGAMNTEAFF. J is TRBJ1-1 and V is TRBV14, with 8 bases lining up with TRBD1. The V gene end was trimmed by 5 bases and the J gene end by 0 bases; junction bases not matched to a gene: 8. The CDR3 contains 16 residues. CDR1 and CDR2 from the germline V gene are SGHDN and FVKESK.

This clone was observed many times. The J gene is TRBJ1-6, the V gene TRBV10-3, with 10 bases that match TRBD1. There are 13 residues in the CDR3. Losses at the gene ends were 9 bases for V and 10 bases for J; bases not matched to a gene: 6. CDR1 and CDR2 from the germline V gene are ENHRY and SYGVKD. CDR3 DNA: TGTGCCATTCGGGACAGGGGAGTATCACCCCTCCACTTT. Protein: CAIRDRGVSPLHF.

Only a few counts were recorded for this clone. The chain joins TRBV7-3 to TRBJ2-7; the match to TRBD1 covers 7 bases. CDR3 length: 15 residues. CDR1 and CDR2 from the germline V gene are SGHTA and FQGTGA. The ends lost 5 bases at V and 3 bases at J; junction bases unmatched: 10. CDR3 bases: TGTGCCAGCAGCCAGGACGGACAGGTTAACTACGAGCAGTACTTC. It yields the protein CASSQDGQVNYEQYF.

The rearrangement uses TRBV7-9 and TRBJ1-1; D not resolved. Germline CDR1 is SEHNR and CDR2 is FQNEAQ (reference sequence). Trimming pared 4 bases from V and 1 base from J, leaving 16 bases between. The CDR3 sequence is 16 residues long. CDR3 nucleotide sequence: TGTGCCAGCAGCTCCCGATGGACCAGCGGGAACACTGAAGCTTTCTTT. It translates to CASSSRWTSGNTEAFF.

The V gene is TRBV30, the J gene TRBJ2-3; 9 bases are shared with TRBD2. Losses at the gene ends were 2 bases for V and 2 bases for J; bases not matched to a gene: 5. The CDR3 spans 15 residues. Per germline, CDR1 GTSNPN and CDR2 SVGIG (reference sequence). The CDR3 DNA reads TGTGCCTGGAGTCGGCCTAGCGGGGACACAGATACGCAGTATTTT. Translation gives CAWSRPSGDTDTQYF.

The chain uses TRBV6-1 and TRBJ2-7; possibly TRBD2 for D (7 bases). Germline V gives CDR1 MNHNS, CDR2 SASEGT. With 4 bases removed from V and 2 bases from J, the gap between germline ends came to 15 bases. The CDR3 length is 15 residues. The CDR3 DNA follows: TGTGCCAGCAGTGGAGGGGGAGGGAGTGCCTACGAGCAGTACTTC. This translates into CASSGGGGSAYEQYF.

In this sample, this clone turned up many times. This chain's CDR3 is CASSSQGGNSPLHF. Here the CDR3 DNA reads TGTGCCAGCAGCTCCCAGGGTGGGAATTCACCCCTCCACTTT. The chain joins TRBV7-9 to TRBJ1-6; possible D gene TRBD1, 5 bases. V was pared by 4 bases and J by 7 bases, with 11 bases between. The CDR3 length is 14 residues. Germline values: CDR1 SEHNR, CDR2 FQNEAQ (reference sequence).

CDR3 amino acids: CAIRETSGSRSYNEQFF. The DNA for the CDR3 is TGTGCCATCAGGGAGACTAGCGGGTCCCGCTCCTACAATGAGCAGTTCTTC. The V call is TRBV10-3, the J call TRBJ2-1, with TRBD2 matching over 10 bases. V gave up 6 bases and J gave up 0 bases; unmatched junction bases: 8. Germline V gives CDR1 ENHRY, CDR2 SYGVKD. This CDR3 is built from 17 residues.

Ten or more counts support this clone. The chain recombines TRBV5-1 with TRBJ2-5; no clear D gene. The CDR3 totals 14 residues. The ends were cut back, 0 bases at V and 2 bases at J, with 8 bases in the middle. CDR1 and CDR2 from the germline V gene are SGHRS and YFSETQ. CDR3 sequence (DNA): TGCGCCAGCAGCTTGGATTATGAGCAAGAGACCCAGTACTTC. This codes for CASSLDYEQETQYF.

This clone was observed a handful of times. The CDR3 region is CASSLSAEDGYTF. In DNA form, the CDR3 reads TGCGCCAGCAGCTTGTCGGCGGAGGATGGCTACACCTTC. V usage is TRBV5-1 and J usage is TRBJ1-2; D not resolved. The germline V gene has CDR1 SGHRS and CDR2 YFSETQ. The CDR3 runs 13 residues. The germline V and J ends were trimmed by 1 base and 6 bases, with 10 bases remaining between them.

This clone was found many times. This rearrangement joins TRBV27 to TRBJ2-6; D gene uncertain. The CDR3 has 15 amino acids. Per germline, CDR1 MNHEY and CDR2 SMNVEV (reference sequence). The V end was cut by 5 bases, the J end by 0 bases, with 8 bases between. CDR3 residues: CASSLVSSGANVLTF. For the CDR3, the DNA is TGTGCCAGCAGTCTTGTCTCCTCTGGGGCCAACGTCCTGACTTTC.

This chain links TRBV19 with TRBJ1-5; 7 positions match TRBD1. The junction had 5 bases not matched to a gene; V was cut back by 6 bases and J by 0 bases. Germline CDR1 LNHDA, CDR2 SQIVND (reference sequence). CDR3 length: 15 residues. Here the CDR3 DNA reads TGTGCCAGTAGCCCCGGGACAGATAGCAATCAGCCCCAGCATTTT. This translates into CASSPGTDSNQPQHF.

CDR3 residues: CASSYLTGAMGYTF. The DNA of the CDR3 is TGTGCCAGCAGTTACTTGACAGGCGCAATGGGCTACACCTTC. The J gene is TRBJ1-2, the V gene TRBV6-6, with D perhaps TRBD1 (6 bases). Germline assignment: CDR1 MNHNY and CDR2 SVGAGI (reference sequence). The CDR3 covers 14 residues. Deletions cut 1 base from V and 8 bases from J, with 14 bases between.

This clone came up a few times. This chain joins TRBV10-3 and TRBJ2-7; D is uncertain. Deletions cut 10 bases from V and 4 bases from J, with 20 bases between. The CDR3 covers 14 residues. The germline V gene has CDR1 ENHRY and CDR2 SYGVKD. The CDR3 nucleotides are TGTGCCACCTTAACCACTACCGTCGGGTACGAGCAGTACTTC. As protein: CATLTTTVGYEQYF.

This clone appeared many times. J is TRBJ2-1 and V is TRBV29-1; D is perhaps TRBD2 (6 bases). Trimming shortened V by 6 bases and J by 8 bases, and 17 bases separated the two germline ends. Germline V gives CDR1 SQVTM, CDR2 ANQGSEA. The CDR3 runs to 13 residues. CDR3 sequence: CSVDPRGWDEQFF. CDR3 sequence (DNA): TGCAGCGTCGACCCTCGGGGGTGGGATGAGCAGTTCTTC.

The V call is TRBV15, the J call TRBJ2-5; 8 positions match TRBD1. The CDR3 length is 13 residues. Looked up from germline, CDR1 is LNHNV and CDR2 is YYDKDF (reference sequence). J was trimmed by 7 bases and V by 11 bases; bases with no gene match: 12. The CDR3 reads CAAGQGDRGTQYF. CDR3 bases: TGTGCCGCAGGACAGGGAGACCGAGGGACCCAGTACTTC.